This is a list of T cell receptor beta chains from one sample in a study of T cells in Graves' hyperthyroidism and ophthalmopathy. MiXCR was run by TCRdb on the multiplex PCR reads, yielding one entry per CDR3 protein. The sample yields around 210,000 distinct CDR3 sequences, about a sixth seen once. The sequenced sample consisted of blood. These receptors all come from a woman in her fifties or sixties with Graves' hyperthyroidism. Each CDR3 is given with its conserved first and last residue. The order of the fields is D gene, J gene, V gene, clone size, CDR3 DNA, CDR3 protein. D genes are given only for firm matches. Clone size appears in some rows only: once, few, many, or a class for an expanded clone.

- TRBJ1-3 TRBV20-1 - TGCAGTGCTAGAGATACTTCTGGAAACACCATATATTTT CSARDTSGNTIYF
- TRBJ1-5 TRBV20-1 many TGCAGTGCTGTCGGACAGTCTGATCAGCCCCAGCATTTT CSAVGQSDQPQHF
- TRBJ1-3 TRBV19 few TGTGCCAGTAGTATAGACCTCGTTTGGTACTCTGGAAACACCATATATTTT CASSIDLVWYSGNTIYF
- TRBJ2-3 TRBV14 many TGTGCCAGCAGCCAAGAACCAGCAGGTCCTAACCTTCGGGGAGATACGCAGTATTTT CASSQEPAGPNLRGDTQYF
- TRBJ1-2 TRBV18 many TGTGCCAGCTCACCCCTGGCGGACAGATCTAACTATGGCTACACCTTC CASSPLADRSNYGYTF
TRBD2 TRBJ2-3 TRBV12-3/TRBV12-4 - TGTGCCACCTCGCCCGGGACTAGCGGGAGGCTGGTAGATACGCAGTATTTT CATSPGTSGRLVDTQYF
- TRBJ2-6 TRBV19 few TGTGCCAGTAGTATAGTTAGCTCTGGGGCCAACGTCCTGACTTTC CASSIVSSGANVLTF
- TRBJ1-2 TRBV15 - TGTGCCACCAGCAGAGATCTGGGGCGGTTGGATGGCTACACCTTC CATSRDLGRLDGYTF
- TRBJ1-2 TRBV20-1 few TGCAGTGCAATGCAGGGCTATGGCTACACCTTC CSAMQGYGYTF
TRBD1 TRBJ1-2 TRBV12-3/TRBV12-4 many TGTGCCAGCAGTAGGGGACAGGTCATCTATGGCTACACCTTC CASSRGQVIYGYTF
TRBD1 TRBJ2-3 TRBV20-1 few TGCAGTGCCCCAAAACAGGGGGCGCCCACAGATACGCAGTATTTT CSAPKQGAPTDTQYF
- TRBJ2-7 TRBV11-1 many TGTGCCAGCAGCCCGGAAAGGGGGTACGAGCAGTACTTC CASSPERGYEQYF
- TRBJ1-4 TRBV19 - TGTGCCAGTAGTGAGGTGGACGGGGCTGAAAAACTGTTTTTT CASSEVDGAEKLFF
- TRBJ1-2 TRBV9 - TGTGCCAGCAGCGAGCACAATGAGTATGGCTACACCTTC CASSEHNEYGYTF
- TRBJ2-5 TRBV3-1 many TGTGCCAGCACCCTACAAGAGACCCAGTACTTC CASTLQETQYF
- TRBJ1-1 TRBV7-9 many TGTGCCAGCAGCTTAGCCGGCGGTGCGTATCAAGCTTTCTTT CASSLAGGAYQAFF
- TRBJ2-3 TRBV5-1 many TGCGCCAGCAGGCCGGGAGCAGGAACAGATACGCAGTATTTT CASRPGAGTDTQYF
- TRBJ1-3 TRBV30 few TGTGCCTGTCCCCGAGGGGCAGACACCATATATTTT CACPRGADTIYF
TRBD2 TRBJ2-7 TRBV28 many TGTGCCAGCAGTTTCCTAGCGGGAGGCCCCTCCTACGAGCAGTACTTC CASSFLAGGPSYEQYF
- TRBJ2-7 TRBV14 - TGTGCCAGCAGCCAGATTAAGCGGCAGGGGAGGGACGAGCAGTACTTC CASSQIKRQGRDEQYF
TRBD1 TRBJ1-3 TRBV27 many TGTGCCAGCAGTCGAAGGGGGCCTGGAAACACCATATATTTT CASSRRGPGNTIYF
TRBD2 TRBJ2-7 TRBV7-2 - TGTGCCAGCAGCTTAGGGTCTAGCGGGAGGGCTTGGGAGCAGTACTTC CASSLGSSGRAWEQYF
TRBD2 TRBJ2-1 TRBV6-2/TRBV6-3 many TGTGCCAGCAGTGGGGAGGGACTAGCGGCGTACAATGAGCAGTTCTTC CASSGEGLAAYNEQFF
- TRBJ2-6 TRBV12-3/TRBV12-4 many TGTGCCAGCAGTTTCATACGGTCTGGGGCCAACGTCCTGACTTTC CASSFIRSGANVLTF
TRBD1 TRBJ1-5 TRBV19 - TGTGCCAGCACTCAAGTTGGGACAGACTTTAGCAATCAGCCCCAGCATTTT CASTQVGTDFSNQPQHF
- TRBJ1-3 TRBV19 few TGTGCCAGTAATCAGGGGAACGGAAACACCATATATTTT CASNQGNGNTIYF
- TRBJ2-7 TRBV7-9 few TGTGCCAGCAGCTTCGGCAGGGTGTACGAGCAGTACTTC CASSFGRVYEQYF
TRBD2 TRBJ2-7 TRBV7-9 few TGTGCCAGCAGCTTCAGACTAGCGGGAGATTTTTACGAGCAGTACTTC CASSFRLAGDFYEQYF
TRBD1 TRBJ1-1 TRBV9 few TGTGCCAGCAGCGTAGTCAGAGGGGACAGGGCTTATGACACTGAAGCTTTCTTT CASSVVRGDRAYDTEAFF